These 6 T cell receptor beta chains were sequenced from one sample in a study of T cells in women clearing cervical HPV infection. The table came from immunoSEQ multiplex PCR; TCRdb's copy has only in-frame clones and leaves some out. This sample's clone table lists about 20,000 clones. Material: blood buffy coat. The receptors originated from a woman between 18 and 70 years old with a cervical HPV16 infection that either progressed to CIN3+ or cleared (not recorded which).

A note on this clone: The read ends 3 residues early relative to the CDR3; the germline J gene fills the gap. The genes are TRBV19 and TRBJ2-5, with D perhaps TRBD1 (5 bases). The length of the CDR3 is 13 residues. Trimming shortened V by 7 bases and J by 2 bases, and 11 bases separated the two germline ends. Germline V CDR1 and CDR2: LNHDA, SQIVND (reference sequence). The chain's CDR3 is CASKGAGQETQYF. The covered CDR3 bases are TGTGCCAGTAAAGGGGCAGGGCAAGAGACC.

In the case of this clone: The missing CDR3 end, 3 residues past where the read stops, is filled in from the germline J gene. This sequence joins TRBV19 and TRBJ2-7; 8 positions agree with TRBD2. Looked up from germline, CDR1 is LNHDA and CDR2 is SQIVND (reference sequence). The CDR3 runs 15 residues. V dropped 4 bases and J dropped 0; count of bases not matched to a gene: 5. The CDR3 DNA, read in part, is TGTGCCAGTAGTAAACTAGCGGACCCCTCCTACGAG. Amino acid sequence: CASSKLADPSYE. The CDR3 in full is CASSKLADPSYEQYF.

The CDR3 spells CASSIAPTGGLGYTF. CDR3 DNA, as far as it was read: TGTGCCAGTAGCATCGCCCCCACCGGAGGGCTCGGC. This chain connects TRBV19 to TRBJ1-2; D gene ambiguous. Read sequence stops 3 residues before the CDR3 end, and the germline J gene provides the missing end. The CDR3 extends over 15 amino acids. CDR1 is LNHDA and CDR2 is SQIVND in the germline V gene (reference sequence).

A word on this clone: The read is 3 residues too short to cover the CDR3 end, so that end is filled in from the germline J gene. This rearrangement joins TRBV28 to TRBJ2-1; 9 bases line up with TRBD1. CDR1 and CDR2 (germline): MDHEN, SYDVKM. V gave up 6 bases and J gave up 9 bases; unmatched junction bases: 15. CDR3 length equals 16 residues. The CDR3 here is CASSSPAGQGYGEQFF. The DNA read from the CDR3 is TGTGCCAGCAGCTCACCCGCGGGACAGGGTTACGGTGAG.

As concerns this clone: Read data end 3 residues before the CDR3 end; the end is taken from the germline J gene. The chain combines TRBV2 with TRBJ1-5, with TRBD1 matching over 9 bases. The CDR3 spans 14 residues. J gave up 5 bases and V 6 bases, and 5 bases lay outside the gene matches. Germline V gene data show CDR1 as SNHLY and CDR2 as FYNNEI. The chain's CDR3 is CASRGGTGYQPQHF. The DNA read from the CDR3 is TGTGCCAGCAGGGGGGGGACAGGGTATCAGCCC.

Regarding this clone: The read ends 3 residues early relative to the CDR3; the germline J gene fills the gap. The chain joins TRBV20-1 to TRBJ2-5; 9 bases are a match to TRBD2. This CDR3 comprises 13 residues. J gave up 5 bases and V 7 bases, and 8 bases lay outside the gene matches. Germline V gene data show CDR1 as DFQATT and CDR2 as SNEGSKA (reference sequence). CDR3 protein: CSGLGLAGETQYF. The sequenced CDR3 bases are TGCAGTGGTTTGGGACTAGCCGGGGAGACC.